This paragraph covers one T cell receptor beta chain sequence. Its antigen is currently unknown. This record comes from a study of blood T cells in healthy people across ages. The second PCR ran roughly 7 to 12 cycles with a sample-barcoded 5' primer and J-beta primers. TCRdb re-called the 5' RACE reads with MiXCR, one entry per CDR3 protein. The sample has under 2 million distinct CDR3 sequences; about 35% are singletons. Germline V CDR1 and CDR2: MNHEY, SMNVEV (reference sequence). V shed 6 bases and J 6 bases; nucleotides not matched to a gene: 7. There are 14 residues in the CDR3. Overall study findings and caveats: Estimates based on one million T cells were treated as lower bounds. Conclusively comparing naive with antigen-experienced cells was impossible with unsorted PBMCs. A roughly linear age-dependent decrease characterized TCR beta diversity per million T cells.

J is TRBJ2-7 and V is TRBV27; TRBD1 matches 11 bases. The sequencing sample was made of blood. This clonotype originated in a woman in her thirties in good health. The CDR3 loop is CASSRGQGGREQYF. DNA of the CDR3: TGTGCCAGCAGCCGGGGACAGGGGGGGCGCGAGCAGTACTTC.